The TCR beta chain under discussion was sequenced for a study of control samples from healthy donors and cancer patients (dated by TCRdb to 2018 to 2021). V and J lose 4 bases and 1 base, and a span of 10 bases separates them. There are 14 amino acids in the CDR3, from cysteine to phenylalanine inclusive. The CDR3 DNA has 42 bases and is translated from base 1. In the germline V gene, CDR1 corresponds to LGHNA and CDR2 to YSLEER. About this clone: Its antigen specificity is not known. No base qualities exist here, and no much larger clone lies one base off it.

The receptor library was made with the immunoSEQ multiplex PCR assay. TCRdb's version of the immuneACCESS table is confined to in-frame rearrangements and falls short of the full clone set. An unresolved V gene accounts for under half of the shortfall where checked; the remainder is of unknown origin. The sample records fewer than 500,000 clones, roughly 90% of which are singletons. Of the sample, 5% to 8% falls within the top ten clones. This clonotype was sampled from a man in his forties with head and neck cancer. The chain is assembled from TRBV4-3 and TRBJ1-1; no D gene call is confident. What was sequenced was PBMCs. The CDR3 corresponds to CASSPAHQNTEAFF. The bases read TGCGCCAGCAGCCCCGCCCACCAGAACACTGAAGCTTTCTTT.